The 14 T cell receptor beta chains given below trace back to one sample, sequenced in a study of blood T cell repertoires in COVID-19. Sequencing was performed with immunoSEQ multiplex PCR; in TCRdb, only in-frame clones are kept and a portion is missing. The sample yields roughly 250,000 clones, roughly 87% seen once. The specimen was PBMCs or T cells enriched from blood (not recorded which). Receptors were obtained from a woman aged 25-40 years with acute COVID-19.

The chain employs TRBV7-9 and TRBJ2-7; the match to TRBD1 covers 9 bases. J was trimmed by 6 bases and V by 5 bases; bases with no gene match: 14. Germline lookup yields CDR1 SEHNR and CDR2 FQNEAQ (reference sequence). The CDR3 sequence is 16 residues long. CDR3 loop: CASSRLTGQGPFEQYF. The CDR3 nucleotides read TGTGCCAGCAGCCGCCTGACGGGACAGGGCCCCTTCGAGCAGTACTTC.

The chain couples TRBV6-5 to TRBJ1-3, with D possibly TRBD1 on 6 matching bases. Trimming took off 4 bases at V and 2 bases at J, with 12 bases between the two ends. The CDR3 covers 15 residues. The germline gives CDR1 MNHEY, CDR2 SVGAGI. The CDR3 region has the DNA TGTGCCAGCAGTTTCAGGGGCACGGCTGGAAACACCATATATTTT. Translated, it gives CASSFRGTAGNTIYF.

This chain connects TRBV3-1 (or the pseudogene TRBV3-2) to TRBJ1-1; TRBD1 is a possible D gene (5 bases). Germline values: CDR1 LGHDT, CDR2 YNNKEL (reference sequence). Trimming took 5 bases from V and 4 from J, leaving 29 bases between them. This CDR3 spans 19 amino acids. The CDR3 region is CASSSPIRRDGIVFTEAFF. CDR3 coding DNA: TGTGCCAGCAGCTCCCCAATTCGGCGGGACGGCATCGTGTTCACTGAAGCTTTCTTT.

This sequence joins TRBV19 and TRBJ1-6; 7 bases fit TRBD1. The germline gives CDR1 LNHDA, CDR2 SQIVND (reference sequence). The J segment lost 6 bases and the V segment lost 5 bases, leaving 7 bases of the junction unmatched. This CDR3 contains 15 residues. CDR3 amino acids: CASSETGASNSPLHF. The CDR3 coding sequence is TGTGCCAGTAGTGAAACAGGGGCGAGTAATTCACCCCTCCACTTT. Filled out from reference TRBV19 and TRBJ1-6, the complete variable domain reads DGGITQSPKYLFRKEGQNVTLSCEQNLNHDAMYWYRQDPGQGLRLIYYSQIVNDFQKGDIAEGYSVSREKKESFPLTVTSAQKNPTAFYLCASSETGASNSPLHFGNGTRLTVT.

Only a few counts were recorded for this clone. The rearrangement links TRBV11-2 to TRBJ1-5; D is unresolved. Germline CDR1 is SGHAT and CDR2 is FQNNGV. This CDR3 comprises 12 residues. V lost 1 base and J lost 9, with 7 bases in between. CDR3 amino acids: CASSLVSGPQHF. Written as DNA, the CDR3 is TGTGCCAGCAGCTTAGTCAGTGGGCCCCAGCATTTT.

The chain recombines TRBV6-5 with TRBJ2-5; D is undetermined. The V and J ends lost 2 bases and 3 bases respectively, with 10 bases between them. In germline, CDR1 is MNHEY, CDR2 SVGAGI. CDR3 length: 14 amino acids. CDR3 region: CASSYGLAEETQYF. The CDR3 DNA reads TGTGCCAGCAGTTACGGGCTGGCAGAAGAGACCCAGTACTTC.

This clone turned up a few times. This chain links TRBV5-4 with TRBJ2-2; possible D gene TRBD1, 5 bases. Germline CDR1 SGHNT, CDR2 YYREEE (reference sequence). CDR3 length: 16 residues. Trimming removed 4 bases from V and 2 bases from J, with 15 bases in between. The CDR3 sequence: CASSRGVGENTGELFF. In nucleotides, the CDR3 is TGTGCCAGCAGCAGGGGCGTCGGCGAAAACACCGGGGAGCTGTTTTTT.

The CDR3 DNA sequence: TGCGCCAGCAGCTTAGCAGGGTCGGCGATAGCTAACTATGGCTACACCTTC. Translated: CASSLAGSAIANYGYTF. The chain employs TRBV5-1 and TRBJ1-2; D is possibly TRBD1 (5 bases). Between the trimmed V and J ends, which lost 2 bases and 0 bases, there was a span of 17 bases. This CDR3 comprises 17 residues. Germline CDR1 reads SGHRS; CDR2 reads YFSETQ.

Here the CDR3 DNA reads TGTGCCAGCAGCTTGATAGACTACGAGCAGTACTTC. It is translated as CASSLIDYEQYF. The chain recombines TRBV5-6 with TRBJ2-7, with D hard to call. Deletions cut 1 base from V and 3 bases from J, with 5 bases between. Germline CDR1 and CDR2: SGHDT and YYEEEE. This CDR3 is built from 12 residues.

V is TRBV6-2 or TRBV6-3 and J is TRBJ1-1; TRBD1 might be the D (5 bases). The germline V and J ends were trimmed by 7 bases and 0 bases, with 12 bases remaining between them. From germline, CDR1 is MNHEY and CDR2 SVGEGT. The CDR3 runs to 14 residues. The CDR3 region is CASIPDSLNTEAFF. The CDR3 nucleotides are TGTGCCAGCATCCCCGACAGTCTGAACACTGAAGCTTTCTTT.

V gene TRBV30 combines with J gene TRBJ2-1, with 9 bases matching TRBD2. The germline V gene has CDR1 GTSNPN and CDR2 SVGIG (reference sequence). The V segment lost 2 bases and the J segment 10 bases; nucleotides outside the gene matches: 6. The CDR3 has 13 amino acids. The CDR3 nucleotides are TGTGCCTGGAGTACTAGAGCGGGGGGAGAGCAGTTCTTC. Its translation is CAWSTRAGGEQFF.

The genes are TRBV7-2 and TRBJ1-2; D gene uncertain. Looked up from germline, CDR1 is SGHTA and CDR2 is FQGNSA. This CDR3 comprises 15 residues. V lost 5 bases and J 4 bases, leaving 17 bases between the germline ends. DNA for the CDR3: TGTGCCAGCAGCCCCATTGTAGCGGGGAGCTATGGCTACACCTTC. Translated, it gives CASSPIVAGSYGYTF.

The chain combines TRBV24-1 with TRBJ2-3; the D is unclear. Germline V gene lookup returns CDR1 KGHDR and CDR2 SFDVKD. This CDR3 is built from 14 residues. V lost 4 bases and J 1 base, leaving 8 bases between the germline ends. CDR3 DNA: TGTGCCACCAGTGAATCCTCTGGCACAGATACGCAGTATTTT. As protein: CATSESSGTDTQYF.

The chain is built from TRBV7-2 and TRBJ2-3, with 14 nucleotides matching TRBD2. CDR1 is SGHTA and CDR2 is FQGNSA in the germline V gene. CDR3 size: 17 residues. Losses at the gene ends were 5 bases for V and 6 bases for J; bases not matched to a gene: 10. The CDR3 DNA is TGTGCCAGCAGCCTCTGGACTAGCGGGGGGTTTATGGATACGCAGTATTTT. It codes for CASSLWTSGGFMDTQYF.